These 12 T cell receptor beta chains were sequenced from one sample in a study of blood T cell repertoires in COVID-19. Here immunoSEQ multiplex PCR was the method, and the copy in TCRdb shows in-frame clones only, minus some. The data show 75,000 to 100,000 clones, nearly 90% seen once. Sequenced material: peripheral blood. The receptors here all came from an older man with acute or convalescent COVID-19.

CDR3: CASRQGLAAGDTQYF. CDR3 DNA sequence: TGTGCCAGTAGACAGGGACTAGCGGCGGGAGATACGCAGTATTTT. This sequence joins TRBV19 and TRBJ2-3; 11 nucleotides agree with TRBD2. Germline V CDR1 and CDR2: LNHDA, SQIVND (reference sequence). The CDR3 covers 15 residues. After removal of 6 bases from V and 5 bases from J, the junction contained 7 bases not matched to a gene. Together with reference TRBV19 and TRBJ2-3, the CDR3 gives the full variable domain: DGGITQSPKYLFRKEGQNVTLSCEQNLNHDAMYWYRQDPGQGLRLIYYSQIVNDFQKGDIAEGYSVSREKKESFPLTVTSAQKNPTAFYLCASRQGLAAGDTQYFGPGTRLTVL.

This clone has just a few counts. The chain links TRBV28 to TRBJ1-4; D might be TRBD1 (5 bases). Trimming removed 5 bases at V and 8 bases at J, with 15 bases between. The CDR3 covers 14 residues. Germline-derived CDR1 and CDR2 are MDHEN and SYDVKM. DNA of the CDR3: TGTGCCAGCAGTACCAGGGATCCTTGGGAAAAACTGTTTTTT. The encoded protein is CASSTRDPWEKLFF.

The chain carries TRBV7-9 and TRBJ2-7, with 11 bases matching TRBD2. This CDR3 region has 15 residues. The trim removed 5 bases at V and 4 bases at J, leaving 7 bases unmatched. Germline lookup yields CDR1 SEHNR and CDR2 FQNEAQ (reference sequence). The chain's CDR3 is CASSPGTSGRYEQYF. CDR3 bases: TGTGCCAGCAGCCCGGGGACTAGCGGAAGGTACGAGCAGTACTTC.

This rearrangement joins TRBV10-3 to TRBJ1-3; D is ambiguous. In germline, CDR1 is ENHRY, CDR2 SYGVKD. V was cut by 0 bases and J by 1 base, with 10 bases left in between. This CDR3 is 16 amino acids long. The DNA for the CDR3 is TGTGCCATCAGTGAGTCGGTTGCACATTCTGGAAACACCATATATTTT. This encodes CAISESVAHSGNTIYF.

This clone is a singleton in its sample. J is TRBJ2-7 and V is TRBV24-1; TRBD2 aligns across 8 bases. Germline trimming cut 9 bases from V and 1 base from J; bases unmatched to any gene: 4. The germline V gene has CDR1 KGHDR and CDR2 SFDVKD. The CDR3 is 13 residues long. Here the CDR3 DNA reads TGTGCCACCCGCCGGGAGGGATCCTACGAGCAGTACTTC. Protein: CATRREGSYEQYF.

This rearrangement joins TRBV19 to TRBJ2-6; 7 nucleotides agree with TRBD1. The CDR3 loop spans 18 amino acids. V shed 6 bases, J shed 0 bases, and the junction held 11 bases outside the gene matches. The V gene's germline CDR1 is LNHDA and CDR2 SQIVND (reference sequence). The CDR3 sequence: CASSPGGQKSSGANVLTF. CDR3 DNA: TGTGCCAGTAGCCCTGGGGGACAGAAAAGCTCTGGGGCCAACGTCCTGACTTTC.

The chain joins TRBV27 to TRBJ2-3, with D perhaps TRBD1 (5 bases). This CDR3 comprises 12 residues. V lost 7 bases and J lost 5, with 10 bases in between. Germline CDR1 is MNHEY and CDR2 is SMNVEV (reference sequence). The CDR3 DNA reads as TGTGCCAGCATGGAAACAGGAGATACGCAGTATTTT. Its translation: CASMETGDTQYF.

This clone was seen only a few times. The rearrangement uses TRBV3-1 (or the pseudogene TRBV3-2) and TRBJ1-2; D is ambiguous. V lost 4 bases to trimming and J lost 4 bases, with 13 bases between them. The germline gives CDR1 LGHDT, CDR2 YNNKEL (reference sequence). This CDR3 region has 14 residues. CDR3 in amino acids: CASSPERRTYGYTF. The DNA for the CDR3 is TGTGCCAGCAGCCCCGAGCGGCGCACCTATGGCTACACCTTC.

The gene calls are TRBV28 and TRBJ1-6, with D unresolved. Germline V lookup: CDR1 MDHEN, CDR2 SYDVKM. The CDR3 loop spans 16 amino acids. V was cut by 6 bases and J by 7 bases, with 19 bases left in between. CDR3 bases: TGTGCCAGCAGCCAACGGAGGACTTCACCCAATTCACCCCTCCACTTT. Translating it yields CASSQRRTSPNSPLHF.

The gene calls are TRBV28 and TRBJ2-5, with TRBD2 matching over 10 bases. CDR3 length equals 16 residues. V lost 3 bases and J lost 5; bases outside the gene matches: 9. Germline loops: CDR1 MDHEN, CDR2 SYDVKM. The CDR3 loop reads CASSFLAGGLRETQYF. CDR3 in DNA: TGTGCCAGCAGTTTTTTAGCGGGGGGCCTCCGGGAGACCCAGTACTTC.

The V call is TRBV2, the J call TRBJ2-7; 8 bases align to TRBD2. V was clipped by 7 bases and J by 3 bases; unmatched bases: 17. CDR3 length equals 17 residues. CDR1 SNHLY and CDR2 FYNNEI come from the germline V gene. The CDR3 coding sequence is TGTGCCAGCAAAAGGGCCCCGGGGGGGCCGCCGAACTACGAGCAGTACGTC. Protein: CASKRAPGGPPNYEQYV.

V and J are TRBV25-1 and TRBJ1-6; D gene uncertain. V was pared by 0 bases and J by 7 bases, with 7 bases between. This CDR3 is 14 amino acids long. CDR1 is MGHDK and CDR2 is SYGVNS in the germline V gene. The CDR3, as DNA: TGTGCCAGCAGTGAATATGCAGGAAATTCACCCCTCCACTTT. Its translation: CASSEYAGNSPLHF.